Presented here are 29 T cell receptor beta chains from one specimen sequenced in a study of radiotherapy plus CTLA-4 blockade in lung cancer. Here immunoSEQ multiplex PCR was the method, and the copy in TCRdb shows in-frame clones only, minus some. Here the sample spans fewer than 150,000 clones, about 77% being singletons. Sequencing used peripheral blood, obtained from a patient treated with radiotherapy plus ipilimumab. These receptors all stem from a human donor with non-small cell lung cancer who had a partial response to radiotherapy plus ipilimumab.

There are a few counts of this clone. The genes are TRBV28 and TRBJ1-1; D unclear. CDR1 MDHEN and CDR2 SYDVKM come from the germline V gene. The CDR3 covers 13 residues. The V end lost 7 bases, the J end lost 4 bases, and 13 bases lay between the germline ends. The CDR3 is CASNPPWPTEAFF. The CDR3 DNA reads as TGTGCCAGCAACCCGCCGTGGCCCACTGAAGCTTTCTTT.

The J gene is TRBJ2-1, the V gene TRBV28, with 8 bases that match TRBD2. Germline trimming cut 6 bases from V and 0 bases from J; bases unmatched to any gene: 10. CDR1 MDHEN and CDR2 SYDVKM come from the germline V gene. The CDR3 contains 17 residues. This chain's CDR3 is CASSSEIAGSSYNEQFF. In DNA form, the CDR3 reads TGTGCCAGCAGCTCCGAAATAGCGGGGAGCTCCTACAATGAGCAGTTCTTC.

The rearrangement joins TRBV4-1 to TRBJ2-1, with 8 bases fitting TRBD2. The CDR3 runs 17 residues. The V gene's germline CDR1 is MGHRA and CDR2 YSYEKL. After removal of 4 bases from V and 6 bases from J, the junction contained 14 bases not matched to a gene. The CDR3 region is CASSLRPGLGVVNEQFF. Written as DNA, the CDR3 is TGCGCCAGCAGCCTTAGACCGGGACTAGGAGTGGTCAATGAGCAGTTCTTC.

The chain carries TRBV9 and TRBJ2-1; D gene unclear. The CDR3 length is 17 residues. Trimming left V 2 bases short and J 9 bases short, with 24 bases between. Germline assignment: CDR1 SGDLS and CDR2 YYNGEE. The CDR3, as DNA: TGTGCCAGCAGCGTGCCTTTAACTTCTCCCTATACCGCTGAGCAGTTCTTC. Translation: CASSVPLTSPYTAEQFF.

As DNA, the CDR3 is TGTGCCAGCAGCGTACCGGGGGGCGCAGATACGCAGTATTTT. Translation gives CASSVPGGADTQYF. This chain uses TRBV9 with TRBJ2-3; possible D gene TRBD2, 7 bases. The CDR3 length is 14 residues. From germline, CDR1 is SGDLS and CDR2 YYNGEE. Trimming pared 1 base from V and 4 bases from J, leaving 10 bases between.

CDR3 sequence reads: CASSLVGGYQETQYF. The CDR3 nucleotides read TGCGCCAGCAGCTTGGTAGGCGGGTACCAAGAGACCCAGTACTTC. V is TRBV5-1 and J is TRBJ2-5; maybe TRBD2 (5 bases). The CDR3 extends over 15 amino acids. Germline CDR1 and CDR2: SGHRS and YFSETQ. Deletions cut 0 bases from V and 0 bases from J, with 9 bases between.

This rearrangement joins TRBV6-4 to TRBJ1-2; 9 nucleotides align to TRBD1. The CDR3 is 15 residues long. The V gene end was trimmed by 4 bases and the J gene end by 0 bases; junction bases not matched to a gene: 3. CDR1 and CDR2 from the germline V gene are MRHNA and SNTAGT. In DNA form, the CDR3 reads TGTGCCAGCAGTGCCTGGACAGGGGCTAACTATGGCTACACCTTC. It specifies CASSAWTGANYGYTF.

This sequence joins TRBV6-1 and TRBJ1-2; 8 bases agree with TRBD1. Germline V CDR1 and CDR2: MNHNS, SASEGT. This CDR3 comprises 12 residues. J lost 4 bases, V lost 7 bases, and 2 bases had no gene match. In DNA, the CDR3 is TGTGCCAGCAAGGGACAGGCCTATGGCTACACCTTC. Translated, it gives CASKGQAYGYTF.

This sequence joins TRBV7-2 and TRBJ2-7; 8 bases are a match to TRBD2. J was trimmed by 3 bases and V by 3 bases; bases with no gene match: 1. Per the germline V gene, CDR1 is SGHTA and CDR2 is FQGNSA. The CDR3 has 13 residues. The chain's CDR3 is CASSLREDYEQYV. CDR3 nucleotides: TGTGCCAGCAGCTTGCGGGAGGACTACGAGCAGTACGTC.

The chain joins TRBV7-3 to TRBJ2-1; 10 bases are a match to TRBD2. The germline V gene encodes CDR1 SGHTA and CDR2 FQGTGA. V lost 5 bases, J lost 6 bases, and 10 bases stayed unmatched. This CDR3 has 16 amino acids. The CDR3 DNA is TGTGCCAGCAGCACATATACCGGGACTAGCGCCAATGAGCAGTTCTTC. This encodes CASSTYTGTSANEQFF.

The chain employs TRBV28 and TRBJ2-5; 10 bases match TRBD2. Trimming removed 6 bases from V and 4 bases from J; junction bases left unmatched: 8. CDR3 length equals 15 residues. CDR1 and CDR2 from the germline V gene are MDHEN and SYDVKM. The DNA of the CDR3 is TGTGCCAGCAGGGCTCTAGCGGGGGCCCGAGAGACCCAGTACTTC. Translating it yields CASRALAGARETQYF.

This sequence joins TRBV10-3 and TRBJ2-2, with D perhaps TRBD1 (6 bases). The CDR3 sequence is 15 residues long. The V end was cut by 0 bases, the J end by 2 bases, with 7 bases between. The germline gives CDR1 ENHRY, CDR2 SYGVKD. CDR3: CAISESGTNTGELFF. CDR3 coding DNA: TGTGCCATCAGTGAGTCGGGGACAAACACCGGGGAGCTGTTTTTT.

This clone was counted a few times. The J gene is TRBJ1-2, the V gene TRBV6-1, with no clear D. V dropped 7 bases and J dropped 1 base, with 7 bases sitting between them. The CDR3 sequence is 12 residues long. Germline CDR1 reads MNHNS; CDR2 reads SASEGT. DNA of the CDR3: TGTGCCAGCATATCCCGTAACTATGGCTACACCTTC. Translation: CASISRNYGYTF.

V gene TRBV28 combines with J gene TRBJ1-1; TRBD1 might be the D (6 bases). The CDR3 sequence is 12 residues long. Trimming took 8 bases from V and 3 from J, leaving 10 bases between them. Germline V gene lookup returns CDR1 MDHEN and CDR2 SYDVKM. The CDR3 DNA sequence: TGTGCCAGCGTCAGGGGCTACACTGAAGCTTTCTTT. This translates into CASVRGYTEAFF. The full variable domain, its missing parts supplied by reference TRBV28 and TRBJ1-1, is DVKVTQSSRYLVKRTGEKVFLECVQDMDHENMFWYRQDPGLGLRLIYFSYDVKMKEKGDIPEGYSVSREKKERFSLILESASTNQTSMYLCASVRGYTEAFFGQGTRLTVV.

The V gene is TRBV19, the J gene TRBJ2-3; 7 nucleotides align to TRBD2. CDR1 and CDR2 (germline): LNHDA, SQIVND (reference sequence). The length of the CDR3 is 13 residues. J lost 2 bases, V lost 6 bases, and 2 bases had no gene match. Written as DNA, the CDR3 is TGTGCCAGTAGCGGGAGGCACACAGATACGCAGTATTTT. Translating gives CASSGRHTDTQYF.

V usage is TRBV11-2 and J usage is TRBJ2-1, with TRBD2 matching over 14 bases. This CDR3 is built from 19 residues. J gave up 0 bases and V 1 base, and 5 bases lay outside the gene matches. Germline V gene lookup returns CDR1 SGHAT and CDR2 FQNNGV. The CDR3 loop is CASSLGTSGRPSSYNEQFF. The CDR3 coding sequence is TGTGCCAGCAGCTTAGGGACTAGCGGGAGGCCGAGCTCCTACAATGAGCAGTTCTTC.

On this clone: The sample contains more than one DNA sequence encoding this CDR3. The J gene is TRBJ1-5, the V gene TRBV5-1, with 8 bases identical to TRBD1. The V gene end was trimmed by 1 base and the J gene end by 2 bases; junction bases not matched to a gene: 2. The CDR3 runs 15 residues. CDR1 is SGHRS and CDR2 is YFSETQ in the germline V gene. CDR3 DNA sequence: TGCGCCAGCAGCTTGACGGGACAGGGCAATCAGCCCCAGCATTTT. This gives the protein CASSLTGQGNQPQHF. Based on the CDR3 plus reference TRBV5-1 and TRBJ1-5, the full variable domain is KAGVTQTPRYLIKTRGQQVTLSCSPISGHRSVSWYQQTPGQGLQFLFEYFSETQRNKGNFPGRFSGRQFSNSRSEMNVSTLELGDSALYLCASSLTGQGNQPQHFGDGTRLSIL.

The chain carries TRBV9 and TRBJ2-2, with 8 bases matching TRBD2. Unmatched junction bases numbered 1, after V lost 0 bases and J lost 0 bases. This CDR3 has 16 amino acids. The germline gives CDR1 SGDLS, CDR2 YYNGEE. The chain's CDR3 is CASSVALAANTGELFF. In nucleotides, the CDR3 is TGTGCCAGCAGCGTAGCACTAGCGGCGAACACCGGGGAGCTGTTTTTT.

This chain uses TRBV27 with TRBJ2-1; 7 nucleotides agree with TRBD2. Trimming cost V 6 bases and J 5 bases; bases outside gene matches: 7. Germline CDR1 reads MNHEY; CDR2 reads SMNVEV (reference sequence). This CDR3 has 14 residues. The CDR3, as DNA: TGTGCCAGCAGCAAGCGGGAACGAAACAATGAGCAGTTCTTC. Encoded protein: CASSKRERNNEQFF.

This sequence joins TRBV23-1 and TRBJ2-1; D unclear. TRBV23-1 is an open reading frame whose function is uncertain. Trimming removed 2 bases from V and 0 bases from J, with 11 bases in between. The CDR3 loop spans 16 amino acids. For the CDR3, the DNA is TGCGCCAGCAGTCAACCGGGTAGCCTCTCCTACAATGAGCAGTTCTTC. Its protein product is CASSQPGSLSYNEQFF.

The CDR3 DNA is TGTGCTAGTGCCGGGGGGGCGACCGGGGAGCTGTTTTTT. The encoded protein is CASAGGATGELFF. V usage is TRBV12-5 and J usage is TRBJ2-2; TRBD2 matches 8 bases. Germline values: CDR1 LGHNT, CDR2 FRNRAP. The junction had 3 bases not matched to a gene; V was cut back by 7 bases and J by 5 bases. CDR3 length equals 13 residues.

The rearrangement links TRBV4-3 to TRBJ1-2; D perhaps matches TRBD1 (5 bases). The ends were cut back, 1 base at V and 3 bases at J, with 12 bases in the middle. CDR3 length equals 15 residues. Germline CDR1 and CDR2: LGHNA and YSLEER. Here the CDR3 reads CASSQVDSVDYGYTF. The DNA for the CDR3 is TGCGCCAGCAGCCAAGTAGACAGTGTGGACTATGGCTACACCTTC.

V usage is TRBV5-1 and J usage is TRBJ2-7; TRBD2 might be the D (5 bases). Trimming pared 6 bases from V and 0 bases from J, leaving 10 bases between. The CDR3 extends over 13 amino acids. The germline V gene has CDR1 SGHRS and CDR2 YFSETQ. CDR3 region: CASKEDGSYEQYF. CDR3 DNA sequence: TGCGCCAGCAAGGAGGACGGCTCCTACGAGCAGTACTTC. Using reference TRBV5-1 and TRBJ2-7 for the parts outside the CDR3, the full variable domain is KAGVTQTPRYLIKTRGQQVTLSCSPISGHRSVSWYQQTPGQGLQFLFEYFSETQRNKGNFPGRFSGRQFSNSRSEMNVSTLELGDSALYLCASKEDGSYEQYFGPGTRLTVT.

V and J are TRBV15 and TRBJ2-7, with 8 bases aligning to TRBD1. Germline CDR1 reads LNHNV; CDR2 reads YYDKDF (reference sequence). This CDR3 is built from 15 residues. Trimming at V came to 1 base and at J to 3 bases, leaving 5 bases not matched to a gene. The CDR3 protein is CATSRGRTGLYEQYV. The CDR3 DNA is TGTGCCACCAGCAGAGGTCGGACAGGGCTCTACGAGCAGTACGTC.

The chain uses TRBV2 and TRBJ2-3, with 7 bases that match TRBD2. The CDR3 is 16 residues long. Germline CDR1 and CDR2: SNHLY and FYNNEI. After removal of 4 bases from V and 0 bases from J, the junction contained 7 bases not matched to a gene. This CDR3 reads CASSAELSGSTDTQYF. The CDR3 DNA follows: TGTGCCAGCAGTGCCGAACTTAGCGGGAGCACAGATACGCAGTATTTT.

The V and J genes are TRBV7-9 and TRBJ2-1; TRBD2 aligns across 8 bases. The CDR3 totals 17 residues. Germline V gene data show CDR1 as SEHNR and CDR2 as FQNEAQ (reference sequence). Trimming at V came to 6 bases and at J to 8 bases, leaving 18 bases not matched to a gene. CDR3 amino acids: CASSSRRGAGGGDEQFF. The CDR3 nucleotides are TGTGCCAGCAGTTCGCGGCGGGGCGCGGGGGGAGGTGATGAGCAGTTCTTC.

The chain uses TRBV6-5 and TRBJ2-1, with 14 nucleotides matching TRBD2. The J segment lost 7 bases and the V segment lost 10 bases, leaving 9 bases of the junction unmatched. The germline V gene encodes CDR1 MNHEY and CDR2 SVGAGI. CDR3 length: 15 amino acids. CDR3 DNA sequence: TGTGCCAACGGGACTAGCGGGAGATATGGGAATGAGCAGTTCTTC. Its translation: CANGTSGRYGNEQFF.

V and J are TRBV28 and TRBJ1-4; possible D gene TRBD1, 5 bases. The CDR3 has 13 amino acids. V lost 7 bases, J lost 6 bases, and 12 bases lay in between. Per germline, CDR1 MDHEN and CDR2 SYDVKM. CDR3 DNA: TGTGCCAGCACCCTGGCGGGGGATGAAAAACTGTTTTTT. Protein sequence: CASTLAGDEKLFF.

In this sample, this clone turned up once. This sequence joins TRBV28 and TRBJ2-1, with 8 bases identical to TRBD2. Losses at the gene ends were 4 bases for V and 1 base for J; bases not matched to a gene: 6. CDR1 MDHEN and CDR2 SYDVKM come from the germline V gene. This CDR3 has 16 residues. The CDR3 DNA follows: TGTGCCAGCAGTTACCCCGGACTAGCTTCCTACAATGAGCAGTTCTTC. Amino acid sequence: CASSYPGLASYNEQFF.